One sample yielded the 4 T cell receptor beta chains listed below, sequenced in a study of blood T cell repertoires in COVID-19. Libraries were prepared by immunoSEQ multiplex PCR; TCRdb keeps only in-frame clonotypes and omits some of them. Among a few hundred thousand clones listed, less than 90% were seen once. The sample was PBMCs or T cells enriched from blood (not recorded which). These receptors came from a woman aged 60-75 years who had recovered from COVID-19.

The genes are TRBV6-1 and TRBJ1-5, with 9 bases matching TRBD1. This CDR3 is 18 amino acids long. Germline V CDR1 and CDR2: MNHNS, SASEGT. Losses at the gene ends were 1 base for V and 3 bases for J; bases not matched to a gene: 10. CDR3 DNA sequence: TGTGCCAGCAGTGAAGGGGACCGGTGGGACAGGGCCAATCAGCCCCAGCATTTT. The encoded protein is CASSEGDRWDRANQPQHF.

This clone occurred a few times. The CDR3 nucleotides are TGTGCCAGCAGCCAAGGGACGGGACTGAATCAGCCCCAGCATTTT. Amino acid sequence: CASSQGTGLNQPQHF. The rearrangement links TRBV3-1 (or the pseudogene TRBV3-2) to TRBJ1-5; D is possibly TRBD1 (5 bases). CDR1 and CDR2 from the germline V gene are LGHDT and YNNKEL (reference sequence). The CDR3 has 15 residues. Trimming took 1 base from V and 4 from J, leaving 11 bases between them.

The rearrangement links TRBV24-1 to TRBJ1-5, with 9 bases matching TRBD1. CDR3 length: 13 amino acids. CDR1 and CDR2 (germline): KGHDR, SFDVKD. V trimming: 8 bases; J trimming: 7 bases; junction bases outside the gene matches: 5. The CDR3 nucleotides read TGTGCCACCACCGGACAGGGGAGCCAGCCCCAGCATTTT. Translated, it gives CATTGQGSQPQHF.

This chain connects TRBV9 to TRBJ2-1, with D perhaps matching TRBD1 (6 bases). This CDR3 contains 12 residues. The germline CDR1 and CDR2 sequences are SGDLS and YYNGEE. The germline V and J ends were trimmed by 0 bases and 11 bases, with 9 bases remaining between them. CDR3 sequence (DNA): TGTGCCAGCAGCGTAGAAACAGGGAAGCAGTTCTTC. Protein product: CASSVETGKQFF.